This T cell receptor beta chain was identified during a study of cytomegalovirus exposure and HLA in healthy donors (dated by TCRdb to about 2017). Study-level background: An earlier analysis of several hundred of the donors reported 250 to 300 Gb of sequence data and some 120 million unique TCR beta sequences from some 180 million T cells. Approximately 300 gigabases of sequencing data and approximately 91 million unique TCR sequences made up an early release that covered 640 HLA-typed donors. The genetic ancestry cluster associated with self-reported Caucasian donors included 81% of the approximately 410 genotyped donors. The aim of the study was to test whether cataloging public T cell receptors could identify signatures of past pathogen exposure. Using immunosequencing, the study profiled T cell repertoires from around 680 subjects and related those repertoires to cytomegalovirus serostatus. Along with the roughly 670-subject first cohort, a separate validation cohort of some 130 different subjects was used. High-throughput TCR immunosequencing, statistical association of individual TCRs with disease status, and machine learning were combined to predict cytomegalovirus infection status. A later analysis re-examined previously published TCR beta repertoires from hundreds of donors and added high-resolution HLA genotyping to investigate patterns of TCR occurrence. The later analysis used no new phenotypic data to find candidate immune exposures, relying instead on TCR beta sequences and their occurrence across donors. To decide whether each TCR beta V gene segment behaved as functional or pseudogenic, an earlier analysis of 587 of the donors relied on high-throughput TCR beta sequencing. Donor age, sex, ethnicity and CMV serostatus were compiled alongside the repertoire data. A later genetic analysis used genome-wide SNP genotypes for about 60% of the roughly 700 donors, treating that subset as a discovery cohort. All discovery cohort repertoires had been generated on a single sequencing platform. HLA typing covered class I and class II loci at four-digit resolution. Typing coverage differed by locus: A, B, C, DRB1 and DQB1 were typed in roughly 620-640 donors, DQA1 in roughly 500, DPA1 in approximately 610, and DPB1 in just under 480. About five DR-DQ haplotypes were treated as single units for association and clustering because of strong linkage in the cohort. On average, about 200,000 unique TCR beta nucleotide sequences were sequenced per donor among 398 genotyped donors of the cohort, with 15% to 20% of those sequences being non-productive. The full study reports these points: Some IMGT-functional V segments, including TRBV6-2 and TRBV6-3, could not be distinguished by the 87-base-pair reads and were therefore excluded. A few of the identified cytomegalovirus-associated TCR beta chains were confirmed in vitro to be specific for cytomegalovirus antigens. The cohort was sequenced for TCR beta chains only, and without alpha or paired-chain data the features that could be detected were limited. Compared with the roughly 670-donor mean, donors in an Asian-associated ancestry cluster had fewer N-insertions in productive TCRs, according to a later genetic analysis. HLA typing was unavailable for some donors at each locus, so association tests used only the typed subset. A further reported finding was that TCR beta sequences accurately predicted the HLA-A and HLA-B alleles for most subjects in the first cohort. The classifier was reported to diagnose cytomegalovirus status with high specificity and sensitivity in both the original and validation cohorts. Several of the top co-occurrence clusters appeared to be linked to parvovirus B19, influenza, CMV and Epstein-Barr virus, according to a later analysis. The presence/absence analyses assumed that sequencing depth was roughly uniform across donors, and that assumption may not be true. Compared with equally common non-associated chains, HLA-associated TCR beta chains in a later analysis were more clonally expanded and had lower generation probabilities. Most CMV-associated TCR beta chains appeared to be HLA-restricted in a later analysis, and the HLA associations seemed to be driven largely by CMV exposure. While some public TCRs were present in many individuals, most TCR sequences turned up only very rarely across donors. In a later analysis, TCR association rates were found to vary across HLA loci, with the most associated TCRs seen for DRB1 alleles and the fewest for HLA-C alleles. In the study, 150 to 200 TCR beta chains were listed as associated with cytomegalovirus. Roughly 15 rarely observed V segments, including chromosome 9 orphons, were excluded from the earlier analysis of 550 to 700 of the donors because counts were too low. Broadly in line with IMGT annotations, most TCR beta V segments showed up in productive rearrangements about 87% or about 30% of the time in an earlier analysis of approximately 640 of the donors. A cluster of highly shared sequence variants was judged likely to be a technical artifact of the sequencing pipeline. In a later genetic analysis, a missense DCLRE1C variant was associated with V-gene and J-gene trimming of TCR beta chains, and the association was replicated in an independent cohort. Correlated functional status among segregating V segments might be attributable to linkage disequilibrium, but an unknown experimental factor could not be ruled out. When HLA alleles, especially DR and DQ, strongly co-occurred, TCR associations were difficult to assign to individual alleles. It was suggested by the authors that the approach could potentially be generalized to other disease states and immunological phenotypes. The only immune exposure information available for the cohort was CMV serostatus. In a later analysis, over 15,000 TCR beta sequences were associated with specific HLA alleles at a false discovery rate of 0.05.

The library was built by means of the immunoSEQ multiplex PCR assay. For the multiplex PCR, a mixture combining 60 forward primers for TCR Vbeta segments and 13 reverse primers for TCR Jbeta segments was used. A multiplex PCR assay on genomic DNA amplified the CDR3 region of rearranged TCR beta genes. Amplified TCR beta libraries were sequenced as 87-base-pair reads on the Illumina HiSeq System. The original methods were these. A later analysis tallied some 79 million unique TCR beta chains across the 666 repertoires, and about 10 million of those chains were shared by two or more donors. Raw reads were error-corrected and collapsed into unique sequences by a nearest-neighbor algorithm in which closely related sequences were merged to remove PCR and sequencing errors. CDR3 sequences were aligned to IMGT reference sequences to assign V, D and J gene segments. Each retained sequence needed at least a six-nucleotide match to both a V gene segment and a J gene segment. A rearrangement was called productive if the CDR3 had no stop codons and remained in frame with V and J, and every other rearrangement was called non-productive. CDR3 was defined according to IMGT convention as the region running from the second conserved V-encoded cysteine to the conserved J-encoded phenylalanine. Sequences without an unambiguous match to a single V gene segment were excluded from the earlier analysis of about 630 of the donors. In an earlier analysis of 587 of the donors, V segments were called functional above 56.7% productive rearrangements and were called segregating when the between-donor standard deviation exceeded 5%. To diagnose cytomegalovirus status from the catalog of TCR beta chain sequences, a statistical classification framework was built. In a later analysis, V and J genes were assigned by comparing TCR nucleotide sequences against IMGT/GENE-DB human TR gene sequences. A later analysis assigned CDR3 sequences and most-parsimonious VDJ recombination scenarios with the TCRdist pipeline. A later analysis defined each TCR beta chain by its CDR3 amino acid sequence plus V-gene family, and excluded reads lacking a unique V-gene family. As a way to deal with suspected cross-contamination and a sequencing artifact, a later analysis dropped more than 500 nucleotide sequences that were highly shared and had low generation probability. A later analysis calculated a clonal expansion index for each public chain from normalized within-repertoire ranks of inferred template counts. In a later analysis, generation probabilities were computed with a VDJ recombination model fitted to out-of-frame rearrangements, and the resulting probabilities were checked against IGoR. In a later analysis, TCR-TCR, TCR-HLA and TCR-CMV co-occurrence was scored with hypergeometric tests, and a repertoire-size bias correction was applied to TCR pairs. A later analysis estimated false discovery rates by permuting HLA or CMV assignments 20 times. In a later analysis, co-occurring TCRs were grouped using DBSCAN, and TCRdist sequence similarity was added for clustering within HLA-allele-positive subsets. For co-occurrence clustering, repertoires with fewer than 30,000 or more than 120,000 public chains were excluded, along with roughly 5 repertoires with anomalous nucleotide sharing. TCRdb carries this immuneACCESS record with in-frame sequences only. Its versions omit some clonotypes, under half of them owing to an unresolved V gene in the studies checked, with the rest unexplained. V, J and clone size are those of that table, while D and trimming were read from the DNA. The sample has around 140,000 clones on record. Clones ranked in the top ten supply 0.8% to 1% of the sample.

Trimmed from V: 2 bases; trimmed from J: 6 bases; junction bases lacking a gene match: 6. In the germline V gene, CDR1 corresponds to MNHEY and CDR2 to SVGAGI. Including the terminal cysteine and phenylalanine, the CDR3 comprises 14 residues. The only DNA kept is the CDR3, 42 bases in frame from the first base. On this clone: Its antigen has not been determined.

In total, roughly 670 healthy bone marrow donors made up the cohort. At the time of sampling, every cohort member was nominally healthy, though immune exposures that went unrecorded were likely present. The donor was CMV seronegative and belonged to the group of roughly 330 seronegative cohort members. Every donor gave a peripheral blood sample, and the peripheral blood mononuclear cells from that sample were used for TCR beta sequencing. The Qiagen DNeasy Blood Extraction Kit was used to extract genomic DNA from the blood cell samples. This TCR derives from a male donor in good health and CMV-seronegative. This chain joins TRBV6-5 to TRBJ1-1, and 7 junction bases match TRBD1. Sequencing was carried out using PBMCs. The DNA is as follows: TGTGCCAGCAGTTACGACAGGGTTAGGGCTGAAGCTTTCTTT. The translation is CASSYDRVRAEAFF.